The clone carrying this T cell receptor (delta chain) was observed a few times. A read error is the likely source, as a far larger clone sits one nucleotide away. The sample holds other DNA sequences that translate to the same CDR3. Both TRG and TRD chains were sequenced from each sorted sample. TCRdb fed the multiplex PCR reads to CATT. The sample comprises some 100,000 delta-chain clones, 1.4% of which are singletons, and over 8% rests with the top ten. These data originate in a study of γδ T cells in repeated Plasmodium falciparum infection. Study information: The natural-infection arm compared Malian children under seasonal malaria with matched Australian children. Malaria-naive adults were infected with P. falciparum NF54 four times over around 640 days.

The germline CDR1 and CDR2 sequences are GEAIGNYY and EKD. The CDR3 sequence is 16 residues long. Vgamma9/Vdelta2+ and Vdelta2-negative gammadelta T cells were flow-sorted from PBMC for bulk sequencing. The receptor comes from a pool of human donors (malaria-infected and uninfected, not separated). Sequencing was done on a sample of gamma-delta T cells from blood. The rearrangement joins TRDV2 to TRDJ1; TRDD3 aligns across 13 bases. The CDR3 protein is CACDSRTGGYADKLIF. The CDR3 DNA follows: TGTGCCTGTGACTCCCGTACTGGGGGATACGCCGATAAACTCATCTTC.